This T cell receptor (beta chain) was sequenced for a study of cytomegalovirus exposure and HLA in healthy donors. Study details: The early release's HLA-typed donors yielded 78 million or so unique TCRs.

Broader study findings: A later analysis reportedly found fewer N-insertions in an Asian-associated ancestry cluster than the approximately 700-donor mean.

Vbeta (60) and Jbeta (13) primers were used in the PCR. Sequencing used immunoSEQ multiplex PCR; TCRdb keeps in-frame clones, though not all of them. The profile shows about 35,000 clones, around 77% of them singletons. On this clone: The target antigen is unknown.

The CDR3 is made up of 17 amino acids. V lost 1 base, J lost 2 bases, and 8 bases stayed unmatched. Germline loops: CDR1 SEHNR, CDR2 FQNEAQ (reference sequence). This receptor was obtained from a woman in her twenties or thirties in good health and CMV-seropositive. This sequence joins TRBV7-9 and TRBJ2-3; 8 positions match TRBD2. The material sequenced was PBMCs. CDR3 amino acids: CASSLGGTSGVTDTQYF. The CDR3 DNA follows: TGTGCCAGCAGCTTAGGGGGAACTAGCGGAGTCACAGATACGCAGTATTTT.